This TCR beta chain is drawn from a study of blood T cell repertoires in COVID-19. Study-wide background: Sites in the United States, Italy and Spain provided acute and convalescent COVID-19 samples. Sources were T cells, B-cell-depleted T cells, or PBMCs; the material itself was cDNA or gDNA.

Per the original data handling: Nucleated cell counts were estimated from reference gene primer amplification. Here immunoSEQ multiplex PCR was the method, and the copy in TCRdb shows in-frame clones only, minus some. V, J and clone size reflect that table, while D and trimming were determined from the DNA. The sample carries some 78,000 clones, around 86% recorded once. Sequencing used peripheral blood. The clonotype was recovered from a man in his fifties or sixties with active or convalescent COVID-19.

The CDR3 sequence: CASSYGTSGAQETQYF. DNA of the CDR3: TGTGCCAGCAGCTACGGGACTAGCGGGGCACAAGAGACCCAGTACTTC. The V call is TRBV11-2, the J call TRBJ2-5, with 13 positions matching TRBD2. Germline trimming cut 4 bases from V and 2 bases from J; bases unmatched to any gene: 4. Germline lookup yields CDR1 SGHAT and CDR2 FQNNGV. This CDR3 comprises 16 residues.